The rows below give T cell receptor beta chains drawn from one sample of a study of patients and donors after allogeneic stem cell transplantation. In TCRdb, the RT-PCR reads were re-called with MiXCR into one record per CDR3 protein. The sample records hundreds of thousands of distinct CDR3 sequences, roughly 17% being singletons. Input material: blood, either unsorted or a sorted T cell fraction (not recorded which). These receptors were collected from a human donor who was either an allogeneic HSCT recipient or a stem cell or donor lymphocyte infusion donor (not recorded which). It is not recorded whose cells these are; they may come from a transplant donor. Both conserved end residues are part of each CDR3. D genes are given only for firm matches. Rows give clone size only sometimes, using once, few, many, or a class for an expanded clone.

V gene,J gene,D gene,clone size,CDR3 DNA,CDR3 protein
TRBV27,TRBJ1-1,NA,NA,TGTGCCAGCTCCAGGTACAGGAACACTGAAGCTTTCTTT,CASSRYRNTEAFF
TRBV10-3,TRBJ2-3,NA,once,TGTGCCATCAGTGATGTAGGGTTGACAGATACGCAGTATTTT,CAISDVGLTDTQYF
TRBV20-1,TRBJ2-7,NA,once,TGCAGTGCTAGAGGAGGCGAAGTGCCCTACGAGCAGTACTTC,CSARGGEVPYEQYF
TRBV20-1,TRBJ2-2,NA,many,TGCAGTGCTAGCTCCAGGAGAAACACCGGGGAGCTGTTTTTT,CSASSRRNTGELFF
TRBV11-1,TRBJ2-1,TRBD2,NA,TGTGCCAGCAGCCTACCGGGACTAGCGCCAAGTAAACCTGATGAGCAGTTCTTC,CASSLPGLAPSKPDEQFF
TRBV6-5,TRBJ2-5,NA,NA,TGTGCCAGCAGTTACCTAGGACGGAGACAAGAGACCCAGTACTTC,CASSYLGRRQETQYF
TRBV27,TRBJ1-2,NA,once,TGTGCCAGCAGTTATTTTAACGGGCACTATGGCTACACCTTC,CASSYFNGHYGYTF
TRBV2,TRBJ2-3,TRBD2,NA,TGTGCCAGCAGCCAGGAGGGCGGGGGTAGCACAGATACGCAGTATTTT,CASSQEGGGSTDTQYF
TRBV7-2,TRBJ2-1,NA,few,TGTGCCAGCAGCTTAGAAGCGCGGAGCAATGAGCAGTTCTTC,CASSLEARSNEQFF
TRBV5-1,TRBJ2-7,TRBD2,many,TGCGCCAGCAGCCCCCCGGGGGGAGTTAAAGAGCAGTACTTC,CASSPPGGVKEQYF
TRBV12-3/TRBV12-4,TRBJ1-1,TRBD1,many,TGTGCCAGCAGGCTAAGGGGACAGGGGGCAAATGAAGCTTTCTTT,CASRLRGQGANEAFF
TRBV18,TRBJ2-7,NA,NA,TGTGCCAGCTCACCCCTGGGGGGTGGAGGCTTAAACGAGCAGTACTTC,CASSPLGGGGLNEQYF
TRBV7-8,TRBJ2-5,TRBD2,few,TGTGCCAGCAGCCCCCCCCCGTGGCGTTATCGGGACTATGAAGAGACCCAGTACTTC,CASSPPPWRYRDYEETQYF
TRBV20-1,TRBJ2-1,TRBD1,NA,TGCAGTGCTAGAGTACCGGGACAGGCGATCTACAATGAGCAGTTCTTC,CSARVPGQAIYNEQFF
TRBV19,TRBJ2-5,NA,NA,TGTGCCAGTAGTCTGGACACAGAGACCCAGTACTTC,CASSLDTETQYF
TRBV12-3/TRBV12-4,TRBJ1-1,NA,few,TGTGCCAGCAGTTCGTTCAGGGCGAACACTGAAGCTTTCTTT,CASSSFRANTEAFF
TRBV2,TRBJ2-2,NA,many,TGTGCCAGCAGGGTCGAATGGGCCGGGGAGCTGTTTTTT,CASRVEWAGELFF
TRBV20-1,TRBJ1-2,TRBD1,few,TGCAGTGCTAGAGACCCGGGACAGGGGACATATGGCTACACCTTC,CSARDPGQGTYGYTF
TRBV9,TRBJ2-7,NA,few,TGTGCCAGCAGCGTAGGGACTGCTAGCTCCTACGAGCAGTACTTC,CASSVGTASSYEQYF
TRBV20-1,TRBJ1-5,TRBD1,few,TGCAGTGCTAGAGAGACAGGGGTCCGCAATCAGCCCCAGCATTTT,CSARETGVRNQPQHF
TRBV5-1,TRBJ2-7,NA,few,TGCGCCAGCAGCTTGGAGGTAGCGGCCAGCTCCTACGAGCAGTACTTC,CASSLEVAASSYEQYF
TRBV20-1,TRBJ1-3,NA,NA,TGCAGTGCTAGAGTTCCAGGTCCGCTGGGAGGAAACACCATATATTTT,CSARVPGPLGGNTIYF
TRBV14,TRBJ1-1,NA,few,TGTGCCAGCAGCCCTGTGGGAACTAGGGCTGAAGCTTTCTTT,CASSPVGTRAEAFF
TRBV12-5,TRBJ1-2,NA,NA,TGTGCTAGTGGCCGTGACAGTTACTATGGCTACACCTTC,CASGRDSYYGYTF
TRBV4-1,TRBJ1-4,TRBD1,many,TGCGCCAGCAGCCAATTGCGACAGGGGGCAGGGGAAAAACTGTTTTTT,CASSQLRQGAGEKLFF